The next 29 T cell receptor beta chains were all read from a single sample in a study of T cell repertoires in cytomegalovirus infection. Their antigens remain unidentified. MiXCR was run by TCRdb on the reads, yielding one entry per CDR3 protein. This sample carries 400,000 to 600,000 distinct CDR3 sequences, roughly 46% of them seen once, and the ten largest clones take about 39%. The material was cultured PBMCs, obtained from culture after CMV antigen stimulation. Receptors were obtained from a human donor in good health (CMV status not recorded). Some clones in this sample may be carry-over from other donors' samples.

The chain combines TRBV7-6 with TRBJ1-4; the D gene is possibly TRBD1 (5 bases). The CDR3 is made up of 14 amino acids. Germline CDR1 and CDR2: SGHVS and FNYEAQ. V dropped 0 bases and J dropped 7 bases, with 9 bases sitting between them. CDR3 sequence: CASSLAMGLEKLFF. CDR3 nucleotides: TGTGCCAGCAGCTTAGCGATGGGGCTTGAAAAACTGTTTTTT.

This clonotype was recorded only once. The chain couples TRBV10-2 to TRBJ2-7, with 13 bases lining up with TRBD2. From germline, CDR1 is WSHSY and CDR2 SAAADI. Unmatched junction bases numbered 3, after V lost 3 bases and J lost 4 bases. This CDR3 has 15 amino acids. CDR3 protein: CASSDGTSGKYEQYF. CDR3 bases: TGCGCCAGCAGTGATGGGACTAGCGGGAAGTACGAGCAGTACTTC.

This clonotype was detected only a few times. The rearrangement uses TRBV7-2 and TRBJ2-7, with 8 bases aligning to TRBD2. Germline CDR1 SGHTA, CDR2 FQGNSA. The CDR3 has 13 amino acids. Trimming took 5 bases from V and 13 from J; bases not matched to a gene: 13. CDR3 coding DNA: TGTGCCAGCAGCCTGACGGTCGCGGGAGGCCAATACTTC. Encoded protein: CASSLTVAGGQYF.

CDR3 in amino acids: CATSRDFRNAASQPQHF. CDR3 bases: TGTGCCACCAGCAGAGATTTTAGGAACGCAGCGAGTCAGCCCCAGCATTTT. The chain employs TRBV15 and TRBJ1-5, with D unclear. Deletions cut 0 bases from V and 6 bases from J, with 18 bases between. CDR1 and CDR2 from the germline V gene are LNHNV and YYDKDF (reference sequence). This CDR3 spans 17 amino acids.

The V and J genes are TRBV5-4 and TRBJ1-2; TRBD1 is a possible D gene (6 bases). Germline V lookup: CDR1 SGHNT, CDR2 YYREEE (reference sequence). The ends were cut back, 4 bases at V and 4 bases at J, with 14 bases in the middle. The CDR3 sequence is 14 residues long. The DNA of the CDR3 is TGTGCCAGCAGCCTACCGACAGGAGTCTATGGCTACACCTTC. It codes for CASSLPTGVYGYTF.

The chain uses TRBV11-1 and TRBJ1-1, with D unresolved. The V gene's germline CDR1 is SGHAT and CDR2 FQDESV (reference sequence). The length of the CDR3 is 13 residues. With 5 bases removed from V and 4 bases from J, the gap between germline ends came to 11 bases. The CDR3 DNA sequence: TGTGCCAGCAGCCCGGCGTCGGGCACTGAAGCTTTCTTT. Translated, it gives CASSPASGTEAFF. The variable domain in full, with the rest retrieved from reference TRBV11-1 and TRBJ1-1, is EAEVAQSPRYKITEKSQAVAFWCDPISGHATLYWYRQILGQGPELLVQFQDESVVDDSQLPKDRFSAERLKGVDSTLKIQPAELGDSAMYLCASSPASGTEAFFGQGTRLTVV.

This clonotype was counted ten times or more. J is TRBJ2-7 and V is TRBV7-2; 8 nucleotides agree with TRBD2. CDR3 length: 16 residues. The V segment lost 7 bases and the J segment 6 bases; nucleotides outside the gene matches: 17. Germline V lookup: CDR1 SGHTA, CDR2 FQGNSA. CDR3 DNA sequence: TGTGCCAGCACCCCTCGAGAAAGCGGGAGTTCGATCGAGCAGTACTTC. Amino acid sequence: CASTPRESGSSIEQYF.

This chain links TRBV7-9 with TRBJ2-1; D remains ambiguous. Germline CDR1 and CDR2: SEHNR and FQNEAQ (reference sequence). CDR3 length equals 10 residues. Trimming removed 10 bases at V and 0 bases at J, with 1 base between. CDR3 in DNA: TGTGCCACCTCCTACAATGAGCAGTTCTTC. As protein: CATSYNEQFF.

This clonotype occurred a few times. The chain uses TRBV5-6 and TRBJ2-6; possibly TRBD2 for D (5 bases). V lost 1 base and J 1 base, leaving 12 bases between the germline ends. The CDR3 loop spans 17 amino acids. Per the germline V gene, CDR1 is SGHDT and CDR2 is YYEEEE. CDR3 nucleotide sequence: TGTGCCAGCAGCTTGTGGGGAGAAGGATCTGGGGCCAACGTCCTGACTTTC. Protein: CASSLWGEGSGANVLTF. The whole variable domain, filled in from reference TRBV5-6 and TRBJ2-6, reads DAGVTQSPTHLIKTRGQQVTLRCSPKSGHDTVSWYQQALGQGPQFIFQYYEEEERQRGNFPDRFSGHQFPNYSSELNVNALLLGDSALYLCASSLWGEGSGANVLTFGAGSRLTVL.

The V and J genes are TRBV11-2 and TRBJ1-4; 10 bases are shared with TRBD1. Trimming cost V 2 bases and J 2 bases; bases outside gene matches: 17. Germline CDR1 and CDR2: SGHAT and FQNNGV. This CDR3 spans 21 amino acids. CDR3 sequence (DNA): TGTGCCAGCAGCTTAAGGACACGGGACAGGGGACTTCATCGGACTAATGAAAAACTGTTTTTT. Amino acid sequence: CASSLRTRDRGLHRTNEKLFF.

The CDR3 nucleotides read TGTGCCAGCAGTTTCTCTATCCTAGATACGCAGTATTTT. Amino acid sequence: CASSFSILDTQYF. The chain carries TRBV27 and TRBJ2-3, with no clear D. V was cut by 3 bases and J by 5 bases, with 9 bases left in between. CDR1 MNHEY and CDR2 SMNVEV come from the germline V gene (reference sequence). CDR3 length: 13 amino acids.

This clonotype was detected only a few times. The chain is built from TRBV2 and TRBJ1-1; possibly TRBD1 for D (5 bases). The CDR3 totals 14 residues. V lost 2 bases, J lost 4 bases, and 11 bases lay in between. Germline assignment: CDR1 SNHLY and CDR2 FYNNEI. The CDR3 nucleotides are TGTGCCAGCAGTGAATTGGCGGGGCCCACTGAAGCTTTCTTT. This encodes CASSELAGPTEAFF.

This chain connects TRBV27 to TRBJ1-2, with TRBD1 matching over 8 bases. The V segment lost 6 bases and the J segment 2 bases; nucleotides outside the gene matches: 17. The CDR3 has 18 amino acids. Germline-derived CDR1 and CDR2 are MNHEY and SMNVEV (reference sequence). CDR3: CASSHGGQTGEGNYGYTF. CDR3 DNA sequence: TGTGCCAGCAGCCACGGTGGGCAGACAGGGGAGGGAAACTATGGCTACACCTTC.

This clonotype occurred a few times. The rearrangement links TRBV7-8 to TRBJ2-1, with 8 bases lining up with TRBD2. The ends lost 5 bases at V and 8 bases at J; junction bases unmatched: 8. This CDR3 is 14 amino acids long. CDR1 and CDR2 from the germline V gene are SGHVS and FQNEAQ. CDR3 protein: CASSLRTSRYEQFF. CDR3 nucleotides: TGTGCCAGCAGCCTACGGACTAGCAGGTATGAGCAGTTCTTC.

The chain combines TRBV5-6 with TRBJ2-3; D remains unclear. The germline CDR1 and CDR2 sequences are SGHDT and YYEEEE. The CDR3 consists of 12 residues. V was pared by 3 bases and J by 6 bases, with 8 bases between. The CDR3: CASSSRWDTQYF. The CDR3 coding sequence is TGTGCCAGCAGCTCCAGGTGGGATACGCAGTATTTT.

CDR3 sequence: CASSLEPGQPDTQYF. In nucleotides, the CDR3 is TGCGCCAGCAGCTTAGAGCCCGGACAGCCAGATACGCAGTATTTT. The gene calls are TRBV5-1 and TRBJ2-3; TRBD1 is a possible D gene (6 bases). This CDR3 has 15 amino acids. V shed 2 bases and J shed 4 bases, with 14 bases lying between them. Per germline, CDR1 SGHRS and CDR2 YFSETQ.

This clonotype was detected many times. The rearrangement links TRBV7-2 to TRBJ2-1; D not certain. Looked up from germline, CDR1 is SGHTA and CDR2 is FQGNSA. The ends were cut back, 4 bases at V and 7 bases at J, with 8 bases in the middle. The CDR3 length is 12 residues. The CDR3 sequence: CASSSDVNEQFF. The CDR3 DNA reads TGTGCCAGCAGCTCGGATGTAAATGAGCAGTTCTTC.

The chain recombines TRBV5-4 with TRBJ2-5; D possibly corresponds to TRBD2 (6 bases). Per germline, CDR1 SGHNT and CDR2 YYREEE (reference sequence). Trimming pared 0 bases from V and 1 base from J, leaving 10 bases between. CDR3 length equals 15 residues. The CDR3 DNA follows: TGTGCCAGCAGCTTGGGGGGGACTTTCCAAGAGACCCAGTACTTC. Protein product: CASSLGGTFQETQYF. Looking up the rest from reference TRBV5-4 and TRBJ2-5 gives the full variable domain: ETGVTQSPTHLIKTRGQQVTLRCSSQSGHNTVSWYQQALGQGPQFIFQYYREEENGRGNFPPRFSGLQFPNYSSELNVNALELDDSALYLCASSLGGTFQETQYFGPGTRLLVL.

The CDR3 loop reads CASSQTGLKQPQHF. CDR3 DNA: TGTGCCAGCAGTCAGACAGGGCTCAAACAGCCCCAGCATTTT. The rearrangement links TRBV7-2 to TRBJ1-5, with 7 bases matching TRBD1. The CDR3 totals 14 residues. The V gene's germline CDR1 is SGHTA and CDR2 FQGNSA. J lost 7 bases, V lost 6 bases, and 9 bases had no gene match.

The chain couples TRBV7-8 to TRBJ2-5, with D unclear. The CDR3 extends over 15 amino acids. Looked up from germline, CDR1 is SGHVS and CDR2 is FQNEAQ. V was pared by 3 bases and J by 5 bases, with 16 bases between. CDR3 sequence (DNA): TGTGCCAGCAGCTTTGCTACTCGAAATTTCGAGACCCAGTACTTC. Residues: CASSFATRNFETQYF.

This sequence joins TRBV7-6 and TRBJ2-3; D is uncertain. Germline CDR1 is SGHVS and CDR2 is FNYEAQ. V lost 1 base to trimming and J lost 4 bases, with 18 bases between them. The CDR3 sequence is 17 residues long. The CDR3 DNA reads as TGTGCCAGCAGCTTAGTGGAGCTATTAATCCTCCCAGATACGCAGTATTTT. Its translation: CASSLVELLILPDTQYF.

The genes are TRBV7-2 and TRBJ2-3, with 9 bases identical to TRBD2. Trimming at V came to 3 bases and at J to 8 bases, leaving 6 bases not matched to a gene. The CDR3 totals 14 residues. In germline, CDR1 is SGHTA, CDR2 FQGNSA. CDR3 DNA: TGTGCCAGCAGCTTTAGCGGGGGCCTTACTACGCAGTATTTT. Translation: CASSFSGGLTTQYF.

J is TRBJ2-3 and V is TRBV7-2, with 8 bases lining up with TRBD2. After removal of 5 bases from V and 3 bases from J, the junction contained 10 bases not matched to a gene. The germline V gene encodes CDR1 SGHTA and CDR2 FQGNSA. The CDR3 runs to 16 residues. The CDR3 spells CASSPIPGLETDTQYF. The CDR3 DNA reads TGTGCCAGCAGCCCGATCCCGGGACTAGAAACAGATACGCAGTATTTT.

V and J are TRBV6-1 and TRBJ2-2, with TRBD2 identical over 9 bases. This CDR3 is 15 amino acids long. The V gene's germline CDR1 is MNHNS and CDR2 SASEGT. V shed 2 bases, J shed 6 bases, and the junction held 4 bases outside the gene matches. CDR3 nucleotide sequence: TGTGCCAGCAGTGAACAGGGACTAGCACCCGGGGAGCTGTTTTTT. Translating gives CASSEQGLAPGELFF.

The rearrangement joins TRBV7-6 to TRBJ1-4, with a possible D match to TRBD1 (5 bases). The CDR3 consists of 15 residues. Germline CDR1 is SGHVS and CDR2 is FNYEAQ. V was cut by 2 bases and J by 5 bases, with 12 bases left in between. The chain's CDR3 is CASSLRTGGNEKLFF. The CDR3 DNA sequence: TGTGCCAGCAGCTTACGGACCGGGGGGAATGAAAAACTGTTTTTT. Full variable domain (missing parts from reference TRBV7-6 and TRBJ1-4): GAGVSQSPRYKVTKRGQDVALRCDPISGHVSLYWYRQALGQGPEFLTYFNYEAQQDKSGLPNDRFSAERPEGSISTLTIQRTEQRDSAMYRCASSLRTGGNEKLFFGSGTQLSVL.

V gene TRBV7-2 combines with J gene TRBJ1-3; 7 bases agree with TRBD1. Germline assignment: CDR1 SGHTA and CDR2 FQGNSA. V shed 6 bases and J 4 bases; nucleotides not matched to a gene: 9. The CDR3 is 15 residues long. CDR3 in DNA: TGTGCCAGCAGTTTGAGACAGGGTGACGGAAACACCATATATTTT. Protein sequence: CASSLRQGDGNTIYF.

On this clonotype itself: The junction does not match germline at one end; this may be a read error. The chain links TRBV7-2 to TRBJ1-2, with D tentatively TRBD1 (5 bases). CDR1 and CDR2 from the germline V gene are SGHTA and FQGNSA. The CDR3 consists of 15 residues. The CDR3 region has the DNA TGTGCCAGCAGCCCTCGGGCCAGTACAGGCTATCGCTACACCTTC. Its translation: CASSPRASTGYRYTF.

The rearrangement joins TRBV10-3 to TRBJ2-4; the match to TRBD1 covers 8 bases. Per germline, CDR1 ENHRY and CDR2 SYGVKD. The CDR3 is 12 residues long. The V and J ends lost 5 bases and 9 bases, in that order; junction bases with no gene match: 3. CDR3 loop: CAISPDRGIQYF. In nucleotides, the CDR3 is TGTGCCATCAGTCCCGACAGGGGCATTCAGTACTTC.

The chain has TRBV20-1 and TRBJ1-6, with TRBD1 matching over 10 bases. Germline assignment: CDR1 DFQATT and CDR2 SNEGSKA (reference sequence). The V gene end was trimmed by 4 bases and the J gene end by 7 bases; junction bases not matched to a gene: 7. The length of the CDR3 is 15 residues. Here the CDR3 reads CSATRTGGENSPLHF. The CDR3 DNA sequence: TGCAGTGCTACAAGGACAGGGGGGGAGAATTCACCCCTCCACTTT.